This T cell receptor (beta chain) was sequenced during a study of T cell repertoires in cytomegalovirus infection. CDR3 length: 11 amino acids. Germline CDR1 DFQATT, CDR2 SNEGSKA (reference sequence). Trimming removed 4 bases from V and 8 bases from J, with 9 bases in between. TCRdb ran MiXCR on the reads and lists one entry per CDR3 protein. The table shows fewer than 250,000 distinct CDR3 sequences, with 22% occurring only once. As for this clonotype: Its antigen is undetermined.

General study results and limits: In two of eight donors, the top clonotype was HLA-C-restricted CMV-specific.

The sequenced sample consisted of CD8+ T cells from PBMCs. This sequence was found in a human donor in good health (CMV status not recorded). Some clones in this sample may be carry-over from other donors' samples. The chain recombines TRBV20-1 with TRBJ1-3, with D possibly matching TRBD1 (5 bases). The chain's CDR3 is CSATQGHTIYF. Written as DNA, the CDR3 is TGCAGTGCTACTCAGGGACACACCATATATTTT.